The 16 T cell receptor beta chains below come from one sample, sequenced in a study of immune evolution from preneoplasia to lung adenocarcinoma. Some clones are missing from TCRdb's copy, which holds only in-frame ones; the method was immunoSEQ multiplex PCR. The data show approximately 4,300 clones, 88% seen once. The specimen was FFPE lung adenocarcinoma in situ tissue. These receptors came from a person between 60 and 80 years old with lung adenocarcinoma.

The chain combines TRBV18 with TRBJ2-2; possibly TRBD2 for D (6 bases). The germline CDR1 and CDR2 sequences are KGHSH and LQKENI. V shed 6 bases and J shed 0 bases, with 8 bases lying between them. This CDR3 spans 14 amino acids. The CDR3 sequence is CASSTGANTGELFF. In DNA, the CDR3 is TGTGCCAGCTCGACGGGGGCGAACACCGGGGAGCTGTTTTTT.

The chain has TRBV18 and TRBJ2-2; a possible D gene is TRBD1 (5 bases). The germline gives CDR1 KGHSH, CDR2 LQKENI. Between the trimmed V and J ends, which lost 0 bases and 3 bases, there was a span of 8 bases. The length of the CDR3 is 15 residues. For the CDR3, the DNA is TGTGCCAGCTCACCACCCGGCAGGGACACCGGGGAGCTGTTTTTT. It specifies CASSPPGRDTGELFF.

A few counts support this clone. The rearrangement links TRBV11-2 to TRBJ2-3, with D uncertain. Germline CDR1 is SGHAT and CDR2 is FQNNGV. The V end was cut by 4 bases, the J end by 2 bases, with 16 bases between. This CDR3 has 16 residues. CDR3 sequence reads: CASSSKTHPPTDTQYF. DNA for the CDR3: TGTGCCAGCAGCTCCAAGACTCATCCGCCCACAGATACGCAGTATTTT.

This rearrangement joins TRBV5-4 to TRBJ1-1; no definite D call. Deletions cut 1 base from V and 0 bases from J, with 13 bases between. Germline CDR1 SGHNT, CDR2 YYREEE (reference sequence). The CDR3 runs to 16 residues. The CDR3 DNA sequence: TGTGCCAGCAGCTTGTTACAGAAGGGATTGAACACTGAAGCTTTCTTT. This codes for CASSLLQKGLNTEAFF.

This sequence joins TRBV5-5 and TRBJ2-7, with D perhaps matching TRBD2 (6 bases). Trimming left V 2 bases short and J 2 bases short, with 11 bases between. The length of the CDR3 is 14 residues. Germline V lookup: CDR1 SGHKS, CDR2 YYEKEE (reference sequence). The CDR3 protein is CASSFLERAYEQYF. CDR3 nucleotide sequence: TGTGCCAGCAGCTTTTTGGAGCGGGCCTACGAGCAGTACTTC.

The chain has TRBV10-2 and TRBJ2-7; D remains ambiguous. Germline V gene lookup returns CDR1 WSHSY and CDR2 SAAADI. V was clipped by 3 bases and J by 7 bases, with 4 bases between them. This CDR3 region has 10 residues. The CDR3 sequence: CASSEGEQYF. The CDR3 DNA sequence: TGCGCCAGCAGTGAAGGGGAGCAGTACTTC.

The gene calls are TRBV4-2 and TRBJ2-2, with D maybe TRBD2 (5 bases). Deletions cut 0 bases from V and 6 bases from J, with 8 bases between. The CDR3 covers 14 residues. The V gene's germline CDR1 is LGHNA and CDR2 YNFKEQ. Written as DNA, the CDR3 is TGTGCCAGCAGCCAAGATACACTAGCCGGGGAGCTGTTTTTT. It specifies CASSQDTLAGELFF.

The gene calls are TRBV6-5 and TRBJ2-5; D may be TRBD2 (6 bases). This CDR3 is built from 15 residues. V lost 2 bases to trimming and J lost 5 bases, with 15 bases between them. Germline V gives CDR1 MNHEY, CDR2 SVGAGI. The CDR3 nucleotides read TGTGCCAGCAGTTACAGCCTAGCGCCTTCGGAGACCCAGTACTTC. It encodes CASSYSLAPSETQYF.

A single count supports this clone. This chain joins TRBV4-1 and TRBJ2-2, with TRBD2 matching 7 bases. Losses at the gene ends were 3 bases for V and 6 bases for J; bases not matched to a gene: 22. Germline V gene data show CDR1 as MGHRA and CDR2 as YSYEKL. The CDR3 spans 20 residues. CDR3 sequence (DNA): TGCGCCAGCAGCCACCCTAGACTAGCCTCCCGGACCGGAACACCCGGGGAGCTGTTTTTT. Residues: CASSHPRLASRTGTPGELFF.

The J gene is TRBJ2-7, the V gene TRBV7-9; 7 bases are shared with TRBD2. This CDR3 is built from 14 residues. Germline trimming cut 5 bases from V and 3 bases from J; bases unmatched to any gene: 7. Germline V gives CDR1 SEHNR, CDR2 FQNEAQ (reference sequence). CDR3 bases: TGTGCCAGCAGCCTCGCTGGCGGGGGCTACGAGCAGTACTTC. Protein: CASSLAGGGYEQYF.

V usage is TRBV25-1 and J usage is TRBJ1-2; 12 nucleotides match TRBD1. Unmatched junction bases numbered 16, after V lost 4 bases and J lost 7 bases. The germline CDR1 and CDR2 sequences are MGHDK and SYGVNS. The CDR3 length is 18 residues. The CDR3 protein is CASSGWGQGATGRGGYTF. The DNA for the CDR3 is TGTGCCAGCAGTGGTTGGGGACAGGGGGCAACCGGTCGGGGTGGCTACACCTTC.

The chain carries TRBV27 and TRBJ2-7, with TRBD2 identical over 7 bases. V gave up 1 base and J gave up 5 bases; unmatched junction bases: 8. In germline, CDR1 is MNHEY, CDR2 SMNVEV (reference sequence). CDR3 length: 15 amino acids. CDR3 sequence: CASSLWSSGFNEQYF. The CDR3 coding sequence is TGTGCCAGCAGTTTATGGTCTAGCGGATTCAACGAGCAGTACTTC.

The chain joins TRBV19 to TRBJ1-5; a possible D gene is TRBD1 (6 bases). Trimming removed 6 bases at V and 3 bases at J, with 18 bases between. The germline V gene has CDR1 LNHDA and CDR2 SQIVND (reference sequence). The CDR3 length is 16 residues. The CDR3 sequence is CASRTTGGGINQPQHF. The CDR3 region has the DNA TGTGCCAGTAGAACGACAGGTGGGGGCATCAATCAGCCCCAGCATTTT.

To note about this clone: The junction shows a germline mismatch at one end, possibly a read error. The chain joins TRBV9 to TRBJ2-3; 9 bases line up with TRBD2. This CDR3 comprises 17 residues. The V gene's germline CDR1 is SGDLS and CDR2 YYNGEE. The DNA for the CDR3 is TGTGCCAGCAGCGTAGGCGGGGCTAGCGGGGTGCTGGATATGCAGTATTTT. Its protein is CASSVGGASGVLDMQYF. Looking up the rest from reference TRBV9 and TRBJ2-3 gives the full variable domain: DSGVTQTPKHLITATGQRVTLRCSPRSGDLSVYWYQQSLDQGLQFLIQYYNGEERAKGNILERFSAQQFPDLHSELNLSSLELGDSALYFCASSVGGASGVLDMQYFGPGTRLTVL.

As DNA, the CDR3 is TGCGCCAGCAGCCAAGTGGACAGAGCTAACTATGGCTACACCTTC. Translation gives CASSQVDRANYGYTF. The V and J genes are TRBV4-1 and TRBJ1-2; a possible D gene is TRBD1 (6 bases). Per germline, CDR1 MGHRA and CDR2 YSYEKL. V was trimmed by 1 base and J by 0 bases, leaving 9 bases between them. The CDR3 runs to 15 residues.

The chain employs TRBV7-3 and TRBJ1-1; D not certain. V dropped 0 bases and J dropped 4 bases, with 9 bases sitting between them. CDR1 and CDR2 (germline): SGHTA, FQGTGA. This CDR3 comprises 14 residues. In DNA form, the CDR3 reads TGTGCCAGCAGCTTAACGGGTAGTTTCACTGAAGCTTTCTTT. Its protein is CASSLTGSFTEAFF.